This entry describes one T cell receptor (beta chain). This sample was included in a study of beta chain features in type 1 diabetes. The study reverse transcribed the entire isolated RNA, so it sequenced expressed TCRB transcripts. Some clones are missing from TCRdb's copy, which holds only in-frame ones; the method was immunoSEQ multiplex PCR. This sample has hundreds of thousands of clones, with roughly 16% found just once. Sample: naive CD4+ T cells from blood. The clonotype originates from a man in his late teens or twenties in good health.

This chain's CDR3 is CASSSTGQEYEQYF. The CDR3 region has the DNA TGTGCCAGCAGCTCGACCGGGCAAGAGTACGAGCAGTACTTC. The rearrangement uses TRBV7-3 and TRBJ2-7, with no clear D. This CDR3 region has 14 residues. Germline V gives CDR1 SGHTA, CDR2 FQGTGA. V gave up 4 bases and J gave up 4 bases, with 14 bases separating them.